The entry below gives a single T cell receptor (beta chain) sequence along with its context. Its matching antigen is unknown. The data were produced by immunoSEQ multiplex PCR, yet TCRdb's version contains in-frame clones alone and is incomplete. The table has roughly 33,000 clones, approximately 77% seen once. The data were obtained in a study of vaccination effects on CD4 cells after COVID-19. Study-level background: After vaccination, a few convalescent patients were sampled at early and late time points. Each culture well received roughly 1.9 million PBMC. These cells were then cultured in IMDM with about 10 IU/ml IL-2 and 8.5 to 10 ug/ml peptides. Study-level results: Spike-reactive clones in convalescents after vaccination were chiefly newly vaccine-induced.

CD4+ T cells were isolated after around 10 days of culture. SARS-CoV-2 infection was confirmed by PCR in the person between March and December 2020. Each participant was administered two doses of either the BNT162b2 or the mRNA-1273 vaccine. The CDR3 contains 13 residues. Germline V lookup: CDR1 ENHRY, CDR2 SYGVKD. The V and J ends lost 0 bases and 1 base respectively, with 2 bases between them. This sample comprised CD4+ T cells from PBMCs cultured without peptide, obtained after COVID-19 vaccination. The receptor was isolated from a human donor who had a prior SARS-CoV-2 infection. This rearrangement joins TRBV10-3 to TRBJ2-3; no definite D call. CDR3 sequence (DNA): TGTGCCATCAGTGAGTCCGGCACAGATACGCAGTATTTT. As protein: CAISESGTDTQYF.